Listed here is a single T cell receptor beta chain. These data are taken from a study of OX40 agonist ivuxolimab in advanced cancers. Data came from immunoSEQ multiplex PCR; TCRdb stores just in-frame clones and leaves some out. Here the sample spans around 80,000 clones, over 75% being singletons. The junction had 4 bases not matched to a gene; V was cut back by 4 bases and J by 4 bases. Germline V gene sequence: CDR1 SGHRS, CDR2 YFSETQ. The CDR3 runs 14 residues. This chain connects TRBV5-1 to TRBJ2-7; TRBD2 matches 11 bases. Sequenced material: CD4+ or CD8+ T cells sorted from blood, taken in a trial of the OX40 agonist ivuxolimab. The TCR was taken from an adult with an advanced solid tumor such as melanoma, head and neck, liver or kidney cancer. The CDR3 sequence is CASSATSGSYEQYF. The CDR3 DNA reads TGCGCCAGCAGCGCCACTAGCGGGAGTTACGAGCAGTACTTC.